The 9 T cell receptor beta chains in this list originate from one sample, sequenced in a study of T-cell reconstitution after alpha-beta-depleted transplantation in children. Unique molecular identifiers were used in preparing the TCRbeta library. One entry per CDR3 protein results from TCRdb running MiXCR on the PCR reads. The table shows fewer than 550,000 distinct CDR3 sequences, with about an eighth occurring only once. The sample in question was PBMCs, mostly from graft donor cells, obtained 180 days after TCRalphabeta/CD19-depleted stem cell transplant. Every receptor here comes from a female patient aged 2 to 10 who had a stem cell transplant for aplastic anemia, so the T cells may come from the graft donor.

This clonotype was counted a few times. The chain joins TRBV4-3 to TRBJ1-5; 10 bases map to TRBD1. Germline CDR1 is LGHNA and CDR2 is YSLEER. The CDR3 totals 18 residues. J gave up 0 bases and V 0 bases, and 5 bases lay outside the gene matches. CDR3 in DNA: TGCGCCAGCAGCCAAGATTGGACAGGGGGAAATAGCAATCAGCCCCAGCATTTT. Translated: CASSQDWTGGNSNQPQHF.

The CDR3 loop reads CASSLRGTANTEAFF. CDR3 DNA: TGTGCCAGCAGTTTACGGGGGACAGCGAACACTGAAGCTTTCTTT. The chain carries TRBV28 and TRBJ1-1; the match to TRBD1 covers 7 bases. This CDR3 has 15 residues. Looked up from germline, CDR1 is MDHEN and CDR2 is SYDVKM. Trimming at V came to 2 bases and at J to 1 base, leaving 4 bases not matched to a gene.

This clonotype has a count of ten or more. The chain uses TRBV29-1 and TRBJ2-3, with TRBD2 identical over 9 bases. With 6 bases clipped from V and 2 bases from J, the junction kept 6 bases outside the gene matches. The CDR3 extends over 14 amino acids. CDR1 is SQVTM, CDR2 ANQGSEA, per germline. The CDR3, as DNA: TGCAGCGTAGGAGTAGCGGGAGTCACAGATACGCAGTATTTT. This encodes CSVGVAGVTDTQYF.

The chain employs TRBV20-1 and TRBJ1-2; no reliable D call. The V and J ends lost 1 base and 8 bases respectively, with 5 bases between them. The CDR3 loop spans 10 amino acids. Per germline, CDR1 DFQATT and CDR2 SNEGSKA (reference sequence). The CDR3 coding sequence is TGCAGTGCTAGAGCGCAGGGCTACACCTTC. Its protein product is CSARAQGYTF.

CDR3 sequence: CASSPLQGGGYEQYV. The CDR3 DNA sequence: TGTGCCAGCTCACCCTTACAAGGGGGCGGCTACGAGCAGTACGTC. This rearrangement joins TRBV18 to TRBJ2-7; 7 bases fit TRBD1. The trim removed 3 bases at V and 3 bases at J, leaving 8 bases unmatched. Germline assignment: CDR1 KGHSH and CDR2 LQKENI. The CDR3 spans 15 residues.

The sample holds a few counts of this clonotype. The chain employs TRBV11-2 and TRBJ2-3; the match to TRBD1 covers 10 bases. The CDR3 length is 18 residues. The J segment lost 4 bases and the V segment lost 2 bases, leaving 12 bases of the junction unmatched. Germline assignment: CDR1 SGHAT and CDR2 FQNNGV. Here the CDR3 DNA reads TGTGCCAGCAGCTTATTCGTTTTCGGGGACAGGGGAGCAGATACGCAGTATTTT. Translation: CASSLFVFGDRGADTQYF.

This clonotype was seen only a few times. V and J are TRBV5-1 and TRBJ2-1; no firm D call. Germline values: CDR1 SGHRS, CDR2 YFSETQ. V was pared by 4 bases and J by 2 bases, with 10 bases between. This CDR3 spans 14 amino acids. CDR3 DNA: TGCGCCAGCAGCACCTCGGGTCCCTACAATGAGCAGTTCTTC. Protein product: CASSTSGPYNEQFF.

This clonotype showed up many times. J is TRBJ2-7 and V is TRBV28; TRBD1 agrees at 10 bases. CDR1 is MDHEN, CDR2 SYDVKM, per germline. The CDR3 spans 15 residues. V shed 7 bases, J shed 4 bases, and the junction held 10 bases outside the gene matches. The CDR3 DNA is TGTGCCAGCACGGGACAGGGGATATTTTTATACGAGCAGTACTTC. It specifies CASTGQGIFLYEQYF.

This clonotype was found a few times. The CDR3 sequence: CATSTHSMRGRYNEQFF. CDR3 nucleotide sequence: TGTGCCACCAGCACTCACTCTATGCGCGGCCGGTACAATGAGCAGTTCTTC. This chain uses TRBV15 with TRBJ2-1, with D unresolved. The V gene's germline CDR1 is LNHNV and CDR2 YYDKDF (reference sequence). Trimming pared 4 bases from V and 4 bases from J, leaving 20 bases between. CDR3 length: 17 residues.